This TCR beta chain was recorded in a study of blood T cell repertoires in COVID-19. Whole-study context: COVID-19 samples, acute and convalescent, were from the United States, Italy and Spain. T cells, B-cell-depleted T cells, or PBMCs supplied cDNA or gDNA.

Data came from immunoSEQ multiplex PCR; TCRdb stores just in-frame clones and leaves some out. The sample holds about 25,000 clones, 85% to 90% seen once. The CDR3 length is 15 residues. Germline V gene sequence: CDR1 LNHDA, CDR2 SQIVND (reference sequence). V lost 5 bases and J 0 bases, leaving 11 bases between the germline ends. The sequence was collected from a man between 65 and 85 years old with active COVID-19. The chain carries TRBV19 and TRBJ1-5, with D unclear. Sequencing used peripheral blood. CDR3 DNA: TGTGCCAGTAGTCCGACAAGAAATAGCAATCAGCCCCAGCATTTT. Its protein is CASSPTRNSNQPQHF.